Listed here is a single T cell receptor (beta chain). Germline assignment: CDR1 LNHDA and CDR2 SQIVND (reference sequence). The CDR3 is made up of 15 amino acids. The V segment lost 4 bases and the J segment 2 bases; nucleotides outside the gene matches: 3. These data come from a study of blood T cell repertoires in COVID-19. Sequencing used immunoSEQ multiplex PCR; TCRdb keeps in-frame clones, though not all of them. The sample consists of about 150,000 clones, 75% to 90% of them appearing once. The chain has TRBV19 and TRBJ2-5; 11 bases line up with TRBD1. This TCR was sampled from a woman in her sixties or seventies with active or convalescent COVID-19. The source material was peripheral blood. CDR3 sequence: CASSKDRGPQETQYF. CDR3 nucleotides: TGTGCCAGTAGTAAGGACAGGGGGCCACAAGAGACCCAGTACTTC.